The 28 T cell receptor beta chains presented below share a single source sample, sequenced in a study of shared clonotypes between healthy human individuals. Using immunoSEQ multiplex PCR, the repertoire was profiled, and TCRdb retains in-frame clones only, with some absent. This sample has 600,000 to 800,000 clones, with roughly 72% found just once. The source material was memory CD4+ T cells sorted from blood. Subset denoted: CD45RA-negative fraction. Every receptor here comes from a woman in her 30s in good health.

In its sample, this clone was seen once. This rearrangement joins TRBV2 to TRBJ2-7, with D possibly being TRBD2 (5 bases). Germline V CDR1 and CDR2: SNHLY, FYNNEI. Trimming took off 4 bases at V and 3 bases at J, with 10 bases between the two ends. CDR3 length: 13 residues. In DNA, the CDR3 is TGTGCCAGCAGTGTTCCAGGAGGCTACGAGCAGTACTTC. Its translation: CASSVPGGYEQYF.

This clone was seen more than once but under ten times. J is TRBJ1-5 and V is TRBV30, with 7 bases aligning to TRBD1. The V segment lost 2 bases and the J segment 1 base; nucleotides outside the gene matches: 5. The CDR3 length is 15 residues. Germline V gives CDR1 GTSNPN, CDR2 SVGIG (reference sequence). The CDR3 DNA is TGTGCCTGGAGTAGCGACAGGGAAAGCAATCAGCCCCAGCATTTT. Translation gives CAWSSDRESNQPQHF.

This clone was observed a handful of times. The rearrangement links TRBV14 to TRBJ1-1; D may be TRBD1 (5 bases). Germline V lookup: CDR1 SGHDN, CDR2 FVKESK. V was clipped by 1 base and J by 5 bases, with 17 bases between them. The CDR3 is 16 amino acids. CDR3 coding DNA: TGTGCCAGCAGCCAAGGACAGAGGCCGTGGTGGACTGAAGCTTTCTTT. It encodes CASSQGQRPWWTEAFF.

The V gene is TRBV7-3, the J gene TRBJ2-1, with D perhaps matching TRBD2 (6 bases). The CDR3 length is 18 residues. The V and J ends lost 5 bases and 0 bases respectively, with 20 bases between them. Germline V gene data show CDR1 as SGHTA and CDR2 as FQGTGA. CDR3 residues: CASSLMAGLFSSYNEQFF. The CDR3 region has the DNA TGTGCCAGCAGCCTTATGGCGGGACTTTTCAGCTCCTACAATGAGCAGTTCTTC.

V and J are TRBV30 and TRBJ2-3; 14 bases fit TRBD2. After removal of 2 bases from V and 5 bases from J, the junction contained 6 bases not matched to a gene. Germline CDR1 reads GTSNPN; CDR2 reads SVGIG (reference sequence). There are 16 residues in the CDR3. The CDR3 protein is CAWSQGLAGAGDTQYF. The CDR3 bases are TGTGCCTGGAGTCAGGGACTAGCGGGAGCGGGAGATACGCAGTATTTT. The full variable domain, its missing parts supplied by reference TRBV30 and TRBJ2-3, is SQTIHQWPATLVQPVGSPLSLECTVEGTSNPNLYWYRQAAGRGLQLLFYSVGIGQISSEVPQNLSASRPQDRQFILSSKKLLLSDSGFYLCAWSQGLAGAGDTQYFGPGTRLTVL.

The rearrangement joins TRBV11-2 to TRBJ2-1, with 10 bases that match TRBD2. CDR1 is SGHAT and CDR2 is FQNNGV in the germline V gene. This CDR3 is built from 16 residues. Trimming removed 2 bases from V and 9 bases from J; junction bases left unmatched: 10. The CDR3 sequence is CASSLSSGSWFGEQFF. CDR3 bases: TGTGCCAGCAGCTTATCTAGCGGGAGTTGGTTTGGTGAGCAGTTCTTC.

The chain uses TRBV6-1 and TRBJ1-2; possibly TRBD1 for D (6 bases). Germline V gives CDR1 MNHNS, CDR2 SASEGT. The CDR3 is 13 residues long. V was clipped by 8 bases and J by 6 bases, with 16 bases between them. The CDR3 reads CASRDAGADGYTF. CDR3 bases: TGTGCCAGCCGAGACGCAGGGGCGGATGGCTACACCTTC.

The genes are TRBV4-2 and TRBJ2-1, with a weak D call TRBD2 (6 bases). Germline CDR1 LGHNA, CDR2 YNFKEQ. The CDR3 contains 13 residues. Trimming removed 0 bases at V and 10 bases at J, with 10 bases between. The DNA for the CDR3 is TGTGCCAGCAGCCAAGACGGGGCGGGGGAGCAGTTCTTC. It yields the protein CASSQDGAGEQFF.

The gene calls are TRBV19 and TRBJ1-2; no clear D gene. CDR1 is LNHDA and CDR2 is SQIVND in the germline V gene (reference sequence). The CDR3 is 12 residues long. V was trimmed by 6 bases and J by 7 bases, leaving 12 bases between them. The DNA of the CDR3 is TGTGCCAGTAGGCCCCAGAAGGGTGGCTACACCTTC. Its protein is CASRPQKGGYTF.

The rearrangement joins TRBV14 to TRBJ1-4; unclear D gene. This CDR3 is built from 14 residues. Between the trimmed V and J ends, which lost 3 bases and 5 bases, there was a span of 10 bases. In germline, CDR1 is SGHDN, CDR2 FVKESK. The CDR3: CASSQYSGNEKLFF. CDR3 nucleotides: TGTGCCAGCAGCCAGTACAGCGGAAATGAAAAACTGTTTTTT.

The rearrangement uses TRBV5-6 and TRBJ1-3; D is uncertain. CDR3 length: 16 residues. Trimming stripped 6 bases from V and 0 bases from J, with 16 bases between. In germline, CDR1 is SGHDT, CDR2 YYEEEE. The CDR3: CASNKKGRISGNTIYF. The CDR3 nucleotides read TGTGCCAGCAACAAAAAAGGACGGATCTCTGGAAACACCATATATTTT.

The rearrangement links TRBV7-8 to TRBJ1-4; unclear D gene. The CDR3 covers 16 residues. V was pared by 1 base and J by 8 bases, with 17 bases between. Germline CDR1 and CDR2: SGHVS and FQNEAQ. Written as DNA, the CDR3 is TGTGCCAGCAGCTTAGGGGGAGCTTCGGCGGGGGAAAAACTGTTTTTT. It is translated as CASSLGGASAGEKLFF.

The rearrangement uses TRBV6-6 and TRBJ2-1; D is unclear. This CDR3 has 15 residues. V lost 1 base and J lost 2, with 9 bases in between. Germline CDR1 MNHNY, CDR2 SVGAGI (reference sequence). CDR3 coding DNA: TGTGCCAGCAGTTACTTCCAAAAAACCTACAATGAGCAGTTCTTC. Amino acids: CASSYFQKTYNEQFF.

The J gene is TRBJ1-1, the V gene TRBV28; tentative D call: TRBD1 (6 bases). The CDR3 contains 13 residues. Germline V lookup: CDR1 MDHEN, CDR2 SYDVKM. Trimming left V 3 bases short and J 6 bases short, with 11 bases between. Here the CDR3 DNA reads TGTGCCAGCAGTTTGGCAGGGGTTCCTGAAGCTTTCTTT. Translated, it gives CASSLAGVPEAFF.

The CDR3 region has the DNA TGTGCCAGCAGTCCTCTAGGTAGGGGAGGCTCCTACGAGCAGTACTTC. This sequence encodes CASSPLGRGGSYEQYF. The chain has TRBV6-6 and TRBJ2-7, with D possibly matching TRBD2 (6 bases). Germline V gene sequence: CDR1 MNHNY, CDR2 SVGAGI (reference sequence). This CDR3 is built from 16 residues. V lost 5 bases to trimming and J lost 0 bases, with 17 bases between them.

This clone was seen more than once but under ten times. The chain joins TRBV18 to TRBJ2-7; tentatively, D is TRBD2 (6 bases). Germline CDR1 and CDR2: KGHSH and LQKENI. This CDR3 has 14 residues. Trimming took 2 bases from V and 3 from J, leaving 11 bases between them. CDR3 residues: CASSPAGTYYEQYF. The CDR3 DNA sequence: TGTGCCAGCTCACCAGCGGGGACCTACTACGAGCAGTACTTC.

Many counts were recorded for this clone. This sample also contains other DNA sequences that code for the same CDR3. V and J are TRBV7-3 and TRBJ2-3, with D perhaps TRBD2 (6 bases). CDR3 length: 13 amino acids. Trimming took off 3 bases at V and 3 bases at J, with 7 bases between the two ends. In germline, CDR1 is SGHTA, CDR2 FQGTGA. CDR3 DNA sequence: TGTGCCAGCAGCTTGGAGGGGACAGATACGCAGTATTTT. Amino acids: CASSLEGTDTQYF.

This sequence joins TRBV5-1 and TRBJ2-3, with 13 bases matching TRBD2. J gave up 1 base and V 4 bases, and 3 bases lay outside the gene matches. The CDR3 has 16 amino acids. Germline CDR1 is SGHRS and CDR2 is YFSETQ. DNA of the CDR3: TGCGCCAGCAGCGTTGGGACTAGCGGGGGCACAGATACGCAGTATTTT. This codes for CASSVGTSGGTDTQYF.

The chain combines TRBV4-1 with TRBJ1-2; D gene unclear. V was shortened by 4 bases and J by 13 bases, with 22 bases between the two germline ends. Germline CDR1 reads MGHRA; CDR2 reads YSYEKL. The CDR3 is 14 residues long. CDR3 protein: CASSRGPGTPGGTF. CDR3 bases: TGCGCCAGCAGCCGCGGGCCAGGAACCCCCGGTGGCACCTTC.

This clone was seen many times. The chain uses TRBV6-5 and TRBJ1-2; maybe TRBD1 (5 bases). The ends were cut back, 1 base at V and 8 bases at J, with 20 bases in the middle. The CDR3 covers 16 residues. In germline, CDR1 is MNHEY, CDR2 SVGAGI. The DNA of the CDR3 is TGTGCCAGCAGTTACTGGGACGGCCGGGGGGGAGTAGGCTACACCTTC. This sequence encodes CASSYWDGRGGVGYTF.

This chain uses TRBV5-1 with TRBJ1-3, with TRBD1 identical over 7 bases. Germline V gene data show CDR1 as SGHRS and CDR2 as YFSETQ. CDR3 length: 15 residues. The V segment lost 5 bases and the J segment 4 bases; nucleotides outside the gene matches: 9. The CDR3 region is CASRSGQAGGNTIYF. The CDR3 nucleotides are TGCGCCAGCAGGTCCGGACAGGCTGGCGGAAACACCATATATTTT.

The chain links TRBV15 to TRBJ1-3, with D hard to call. V lost 2 bases, J lost 0 bases, and 8 bases lay in between. The germline CDR1 and CDR2 sequences are LNHNV and YYDKDF (reference sequence). The CDR3 spans 15 residues. CDR3 sequence (DNA): TGTGCCACCAGCAGATACGCCTTCTCTGGAAACACCATATATTTT. This codes for CATSRYAFSGNTIYF. The variable domain in full, with the rest retrieved from reference TRBV15 and TRBJ1-3, is DAMVIQNPRYQVTQFGKPVTLSCSQTLNHNVMYWYQQKSSQAPKLLFHYYDKDFNNEADTPDNFQSRRPNTSFCFLDIRSPGLGDTAMYLCATSRYAFSGNTIYFGEGSWLTVV.

The chain couples TRBV7-9 to TRBJ2-5, with D perhaps matching TRBD1 (6 bases). Germline CDR1 and CDR2: SEHNR and FQNEAQ (reference sequence). The CDR3 is 17 residues long. V lost 5 bases and J lost 5, with 24 bases in between. The CDR3: CASSLSSSRTAGETQYF. CDR3 nucleotides: TGTGCCAGCAGCCTTTCTTCTTCCCGGACAGCCGGCGAGACCCAGTACTTC. Using reference TRBV7-9 and TRBJ2-5 for the parts outside the CDR3, the full variable domain is DTGVSQNPRHKITKRGQNVTFRCDPISEHNRLYWYRQTLGQGPEFLTYFQNEAQLEKSRLLSDRFSAERPKGSFSTLEIQRTEQGDSAMYLCASSLSSSRTAGETQYFGPGTRLLVL.

This rearrangement joins TRBV4-1 to TRBJ2-5; D is undetermined. The end of the DNA is better explained by TRBJ2-7, so the J call may be wrong. Germline values: CDR1 MGHRA, CDR2 YSYEKL. This CDR3 has 17 amino acids. The CDR3 sequence is CASSPWQVGAIPYEQYF. CDR3 in DNA: TGCGCCAGCAGCCCGTGGCAGGTTGGCGCAATCCCCTACGAGCAGTACTTC.

Details on this clone: The sample carries other DNA sequences with the same CDR3. This chain connects TRBV6-5 to TRBJ1-1; no clear D gene. This CDR3 contains 13 residues. V was clipped by 1 base and J by 2 bases, with 5 bases between them. Per the germline V gene, CDR1 is MNHEY and CDR2 is SVGAGI. CDR3 loop: CASSYWGNTEAFF. In nucleotides, the CDR3 is TGTGCCAGCAGTTACTGGGGAAACACTGAAGCTTTCTTT.

In this sample, this clone turned up many times. The V and J genes are TRBV30 and TRBJ1-2, with D possibly being TRBD1 (6 bases). Looked up from germline, CDR1 is GTSNPN and CDR2 is SVGIG (reference sequence). The CDR3 extends over 12 amino acids. V gave up 5 bases and J gave up 10 bases, with 17 bases separating them. The CDR3 nucleotides are TGTGCCTGGTCCGTAGGGGGATGGGACTACACCTTC. Its protein product is CAWSVGGWDYTF.

V and J are TRBV19 and TRBJ2-1, with 10 nucleotides matching TRBD2. V was pared by 6 bases and J by 8 bases, with 4 bases of the junction left unmatched. The CDR3 loop spans 13 amino acids. The germline V gene has CDR1 LNHDA and CDR2 SQIVND (reference sequence). CDR3 protein: CASSASGSYEQFF. The DNA for the CDR3 is TGTGCCAGTAGCGCTAGCGGGAGTTATGAGCAGTTCTTC. The variable domain in full, completed from reference TRBV19 and TRBJ2-1, reads DGGITQSPKYLFRKEGQNVTLSCEQNLNHDAMYWYRQDPGQGLRLIYYSQIVNDFQKGDIAEGYSVSREKKESFPLTVTSAQKNPTAFYLCASSASGSYEQFFGPGTRLTVL.

This sequence joins TRBV5-1 and TRBJ1-4; no reliable D call. V gave up 2 bases and J gave up 7 bases, with 15 bases separating them. Germline CDR1 SGHRS, CDR2 YFSETQ. CDR3 size: 15 residues. The DNA of the CDR3 is TGCGCCAGCAGCTTAAGGGCGGGAAGCGGTGAAAAACTGTTTTTT. Its protein product is CASSLRAGSGEKLFF.